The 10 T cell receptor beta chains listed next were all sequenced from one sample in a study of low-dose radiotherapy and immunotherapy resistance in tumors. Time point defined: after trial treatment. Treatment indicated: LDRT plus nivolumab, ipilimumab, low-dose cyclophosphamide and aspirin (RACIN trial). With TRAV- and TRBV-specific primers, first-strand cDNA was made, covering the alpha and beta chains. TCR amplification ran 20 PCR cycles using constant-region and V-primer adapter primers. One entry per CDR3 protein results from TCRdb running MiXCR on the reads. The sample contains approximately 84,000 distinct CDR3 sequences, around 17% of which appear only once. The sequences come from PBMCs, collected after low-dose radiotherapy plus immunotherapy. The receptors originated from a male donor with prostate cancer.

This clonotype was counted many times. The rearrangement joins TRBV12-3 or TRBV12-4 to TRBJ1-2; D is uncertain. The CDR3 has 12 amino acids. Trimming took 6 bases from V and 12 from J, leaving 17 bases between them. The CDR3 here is CASSPQRERNTF. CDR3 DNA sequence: TGTGCCAGCAGCCCTCAGAGGGAACGGAACACCTTC.

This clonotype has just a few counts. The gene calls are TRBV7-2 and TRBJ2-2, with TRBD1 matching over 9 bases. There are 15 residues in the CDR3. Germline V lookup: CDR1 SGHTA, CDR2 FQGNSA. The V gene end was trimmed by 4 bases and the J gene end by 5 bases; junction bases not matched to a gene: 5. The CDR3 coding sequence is TGTGCCAGCAGCTCGAGGACAGGGGAAACCGGGGAGCTGTTTTTT. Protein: CASSSRTGETGELFF.

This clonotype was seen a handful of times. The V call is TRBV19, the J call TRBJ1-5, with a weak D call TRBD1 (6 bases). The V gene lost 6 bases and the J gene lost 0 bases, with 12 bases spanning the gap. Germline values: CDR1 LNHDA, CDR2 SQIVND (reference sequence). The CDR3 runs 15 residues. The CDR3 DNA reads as TGTGCCAGTAGCGAAGACAGGTATAGCAATCAGCCCCAGCATTTT. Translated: CASSEDRYSNQPQHF.

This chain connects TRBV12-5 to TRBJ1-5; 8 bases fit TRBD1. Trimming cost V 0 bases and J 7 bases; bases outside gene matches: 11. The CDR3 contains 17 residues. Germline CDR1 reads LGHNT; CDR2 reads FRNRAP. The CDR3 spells CASGLVLGRGHGQPQHF. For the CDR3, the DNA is TGTGCTAGTGGTTTGGTACTTGGCAGGGGGCATGGACAGCCCCAGCATTTT.

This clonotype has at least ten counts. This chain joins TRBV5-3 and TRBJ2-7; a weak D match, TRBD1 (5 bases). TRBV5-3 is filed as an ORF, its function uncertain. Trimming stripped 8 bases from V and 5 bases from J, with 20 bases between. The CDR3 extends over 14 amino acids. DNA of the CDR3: TGTGCCAGCAGCAGAAGGGGTCTGTGGGACGAGCAGTACTTC. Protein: CASSRRGLWDEQYF.

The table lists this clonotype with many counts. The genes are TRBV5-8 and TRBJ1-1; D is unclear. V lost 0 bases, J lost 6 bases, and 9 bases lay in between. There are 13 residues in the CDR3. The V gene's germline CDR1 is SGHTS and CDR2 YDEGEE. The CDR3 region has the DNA TGTGCCAGCAGCTTGGAGGGTCGGGCTGAAGCTTTCTTT. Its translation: CASSLEGRAEAFF.

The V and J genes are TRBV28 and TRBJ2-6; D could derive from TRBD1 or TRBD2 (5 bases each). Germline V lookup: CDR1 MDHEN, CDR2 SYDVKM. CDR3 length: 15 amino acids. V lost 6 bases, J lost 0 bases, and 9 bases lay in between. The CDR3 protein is CASRSGTSGANVLTF. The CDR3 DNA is TGTGCCAGCAGATCCGGGACCTCTGGGGCCAACGTCCTGACTTTC.

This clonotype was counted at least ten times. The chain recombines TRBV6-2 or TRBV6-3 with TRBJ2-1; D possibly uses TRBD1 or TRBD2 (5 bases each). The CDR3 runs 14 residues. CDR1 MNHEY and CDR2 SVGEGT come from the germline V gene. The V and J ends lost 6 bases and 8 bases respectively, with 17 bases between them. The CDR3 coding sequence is TGTGCCAGCAGCAACGGGGCAGGGATCCATGAGCAGTTCTTC. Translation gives CASSNGAGIHEQFF.

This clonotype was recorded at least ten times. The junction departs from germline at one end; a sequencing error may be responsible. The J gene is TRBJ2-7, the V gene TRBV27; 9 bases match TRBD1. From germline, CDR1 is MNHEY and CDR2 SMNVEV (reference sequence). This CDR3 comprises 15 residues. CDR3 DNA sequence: TGTGCCAGCAGTCTATCCGGGACAGGGTTCTACGAGCAGTACTTC. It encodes CASSLSGTGFYEQYF.

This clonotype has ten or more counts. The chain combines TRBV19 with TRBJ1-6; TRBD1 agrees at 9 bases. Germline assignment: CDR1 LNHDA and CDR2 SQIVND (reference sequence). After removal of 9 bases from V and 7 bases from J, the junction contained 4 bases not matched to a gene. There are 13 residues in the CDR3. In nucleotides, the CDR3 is TGTGCCAGCGCCGACAGGGGGAATTCACCCCTCCACTTT. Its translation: CASADRGNSPLHF.